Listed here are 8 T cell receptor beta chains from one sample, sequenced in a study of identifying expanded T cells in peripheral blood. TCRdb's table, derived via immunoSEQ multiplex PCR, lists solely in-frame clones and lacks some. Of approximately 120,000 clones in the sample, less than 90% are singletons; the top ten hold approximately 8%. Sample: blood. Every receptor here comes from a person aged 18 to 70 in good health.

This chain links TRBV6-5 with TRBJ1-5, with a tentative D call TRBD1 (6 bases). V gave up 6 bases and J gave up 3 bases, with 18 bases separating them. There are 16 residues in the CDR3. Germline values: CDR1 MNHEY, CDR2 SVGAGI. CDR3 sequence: CASRYRTAWDNQPQHF. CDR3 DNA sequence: TGTGCCAGCAGGTACCGGACAGCCTGGGACAATCAGCCCCAGCATTTT.

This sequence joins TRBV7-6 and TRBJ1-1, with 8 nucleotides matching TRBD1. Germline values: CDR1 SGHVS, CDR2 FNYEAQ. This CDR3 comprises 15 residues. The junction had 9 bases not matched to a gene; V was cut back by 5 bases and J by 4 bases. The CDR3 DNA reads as TGTGCCAGCAGCGCAGGACAGGGAGGGGTCACTGAAGCTTTCTTT. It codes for CASSAGQGGVTEAFF.

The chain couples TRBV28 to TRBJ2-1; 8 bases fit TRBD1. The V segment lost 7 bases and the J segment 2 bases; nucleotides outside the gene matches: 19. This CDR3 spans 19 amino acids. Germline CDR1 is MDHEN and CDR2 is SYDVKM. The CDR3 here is CASTGTGTGGFRPYNEQFF. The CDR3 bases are TGTGCCAGCACCGGAACCGGGACAGGAGGTTTTCGACCCTACAATGAGCAGTTCTTC.

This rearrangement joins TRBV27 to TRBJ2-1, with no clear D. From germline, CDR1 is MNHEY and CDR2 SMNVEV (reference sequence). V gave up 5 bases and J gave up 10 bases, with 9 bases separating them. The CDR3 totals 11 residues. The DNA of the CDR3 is TGTGCCAGCAGTCCCGGTGAGGAGCAGTTCTTC. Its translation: CASSPGEEQFF.

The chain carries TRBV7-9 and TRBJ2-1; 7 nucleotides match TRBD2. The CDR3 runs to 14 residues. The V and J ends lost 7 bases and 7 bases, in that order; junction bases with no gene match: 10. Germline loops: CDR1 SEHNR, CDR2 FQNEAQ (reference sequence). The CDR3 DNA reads TGTGCCAGCATGCGGGGCGGGAGCATGAATGAGCAGTTCTTC. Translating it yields CASMRGGSMNEQFF.

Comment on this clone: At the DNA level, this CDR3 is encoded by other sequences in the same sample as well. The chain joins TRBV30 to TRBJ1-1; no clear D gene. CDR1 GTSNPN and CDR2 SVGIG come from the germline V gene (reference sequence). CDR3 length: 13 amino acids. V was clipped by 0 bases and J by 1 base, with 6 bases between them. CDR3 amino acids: CAWSVRENTEAFF. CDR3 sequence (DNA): TGTGCCTGGAGTGTTCGAGAGAACACTGAAGCTTTCTTT.

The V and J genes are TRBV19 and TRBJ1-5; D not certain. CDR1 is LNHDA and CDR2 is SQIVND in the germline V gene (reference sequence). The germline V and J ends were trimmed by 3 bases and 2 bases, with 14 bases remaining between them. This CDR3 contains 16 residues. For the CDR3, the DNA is TGTGCCAGTAGTATTTTTTCGGGGTTGGGCAATCAGCCCCAGCATTTT. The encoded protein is CASSIFSGLGNQPQHF.

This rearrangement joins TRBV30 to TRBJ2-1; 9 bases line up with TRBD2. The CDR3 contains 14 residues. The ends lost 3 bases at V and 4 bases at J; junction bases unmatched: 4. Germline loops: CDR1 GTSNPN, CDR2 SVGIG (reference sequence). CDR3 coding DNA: TGTGCCTGGAGGTTAGCGGGGGAGTACAATGAGCAGTTCTTC. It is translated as CAWRLAGEYNEQFF.